A single T cell receptor beta chain is shown here with its context. The V end lost 10 bases, the J end lost 1 base, and 14 bases lay between the germline ends. Germline V gene sequence: CDR1 SNHLY, CDR2 FYNNEI. The CDR3 has 13 residues. Per the authors' pipeline: How many nucleated cells were present was estimated from reference gene primer amplification. Profiled with immunoSEQ multiplex PCR; TCRdb holds only in-frame clones, not every one. That table is the source of V, J and clone size, and D and trimming were worked out from the DNA. Here the sample spans fewer than 65,000 clones, under 90% being singletons. This sample is part of a study of blood T cell repertoires in COVID-19. Study context: The United States, Italy and Spain supplied acute and convalescent COVID-19 samples. From T cells, B-cell-depleted T cells, or PBMCs came the material, which was cDNA or gDNA.

The TCR was taken from a human donor in a cohort sampled during active COVID-19. The sample taken for sequencing was peripheral blood. This rearrangement joins TRBV2 to TRBJ2-7; D unclear. In DNA, the CDR3 is TGTGCCACCCTTCTAAGCCGGTCCTACGAGCAGTACTTC. This encodes CATLLSRSYEQYF.